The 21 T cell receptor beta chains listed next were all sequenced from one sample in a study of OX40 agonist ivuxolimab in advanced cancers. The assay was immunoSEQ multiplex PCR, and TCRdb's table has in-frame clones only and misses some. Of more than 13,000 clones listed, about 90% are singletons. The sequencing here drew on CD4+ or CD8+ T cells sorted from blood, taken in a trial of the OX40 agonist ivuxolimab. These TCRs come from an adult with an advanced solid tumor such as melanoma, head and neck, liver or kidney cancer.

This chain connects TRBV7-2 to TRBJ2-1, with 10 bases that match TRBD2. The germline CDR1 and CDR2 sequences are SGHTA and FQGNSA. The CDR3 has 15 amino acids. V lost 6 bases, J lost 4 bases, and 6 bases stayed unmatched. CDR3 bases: TGTGCCAGCAGATCCGGGACTAGCGCATACAATGAGCAGTTCTTC. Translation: CASRSGTSAYNEQFF. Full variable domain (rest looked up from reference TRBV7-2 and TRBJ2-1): GAGVSQSPSNKVTEKGKDVELRCDPISGHTALYWYRQSLGQGLEFLIYFQGNSAPDKSGLPSDRFSAERTGGSVSTLTIQRTQQEDSAVYLCASRSGTSAYNEQFFGPGTRLTVL.

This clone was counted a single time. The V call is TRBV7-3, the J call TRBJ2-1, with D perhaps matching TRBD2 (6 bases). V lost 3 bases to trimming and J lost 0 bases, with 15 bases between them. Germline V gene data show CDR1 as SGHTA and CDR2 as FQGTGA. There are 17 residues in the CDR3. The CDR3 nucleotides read TGTGCCAGCAGCTTTCAAACGGGACTTAGCTCCTACAATGAGCAGTTCTTC. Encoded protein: CASSFQTGLSSYNEQFF.

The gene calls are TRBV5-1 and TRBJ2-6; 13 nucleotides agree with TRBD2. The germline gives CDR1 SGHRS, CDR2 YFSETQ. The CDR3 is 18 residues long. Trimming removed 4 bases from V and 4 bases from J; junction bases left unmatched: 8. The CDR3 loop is CASSPWTSGGLGANVLTF. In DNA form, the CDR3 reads TGCGCCAGCAGCCCTTGGACTAGCGGGGGCTTGGGGGCCAACGTCCTGACTTTC.

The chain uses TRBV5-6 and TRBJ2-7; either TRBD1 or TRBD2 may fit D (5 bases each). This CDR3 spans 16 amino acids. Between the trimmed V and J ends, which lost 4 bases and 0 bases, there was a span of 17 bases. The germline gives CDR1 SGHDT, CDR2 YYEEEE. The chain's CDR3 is CASSHFGGVGSYEQYF. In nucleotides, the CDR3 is TGTGCCAGCAGCCATTTTGGGGGAGTAGGCTCCTACGAGCAGTACTTC.

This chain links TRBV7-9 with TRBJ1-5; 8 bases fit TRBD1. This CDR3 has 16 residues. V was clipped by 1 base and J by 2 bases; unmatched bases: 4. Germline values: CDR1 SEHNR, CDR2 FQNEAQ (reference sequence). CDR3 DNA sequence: TGTGCCAGCAGCTTAGTTGGACAGGGAGGCAATCAGCCCCAGCATTTT. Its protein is CASSLVGQGGNQPQHF.

In DNA form, the CDR3 reads TGTGCCAGCAGTCCAGGGGGCTCGGAGACCCAGTACTTC. Translating it yields CASSPGGSETQYF. The chain employs TRBV6-5 and TRBJ2-5; 8 bases align to TRBD1. CDR3 length: 13 residues. Germline V CDR1 and CDR2: MNHEY, SVGAGI. Trimming removed 5 bases from V and 5 bases from J; junction bases left unmatched: 4.

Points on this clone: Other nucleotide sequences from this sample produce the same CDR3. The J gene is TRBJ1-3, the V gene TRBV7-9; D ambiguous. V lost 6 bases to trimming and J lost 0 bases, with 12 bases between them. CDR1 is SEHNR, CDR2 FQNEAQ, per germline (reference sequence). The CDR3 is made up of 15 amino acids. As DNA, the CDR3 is TGTGCCAGCAGGGCTGACGTCTACTCTGGAAACACCATATATTTT. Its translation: CASRADVYSGNTIYF.

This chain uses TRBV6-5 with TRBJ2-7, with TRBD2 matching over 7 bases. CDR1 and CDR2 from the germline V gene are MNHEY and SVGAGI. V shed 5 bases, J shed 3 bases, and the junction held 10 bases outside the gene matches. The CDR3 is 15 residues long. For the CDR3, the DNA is TGTGCCAGCAGTCCGACTAGCTCCAATTTCTACGAGCAGTACTTC. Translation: CASSPTSSNFYEQYF.

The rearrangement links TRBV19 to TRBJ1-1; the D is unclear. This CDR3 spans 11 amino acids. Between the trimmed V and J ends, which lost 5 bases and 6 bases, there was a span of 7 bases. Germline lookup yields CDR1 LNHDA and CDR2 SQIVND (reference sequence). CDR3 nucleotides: TGTGCCAGTAGTCTCAGGTCTGAAGCTTTCTTT. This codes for CASSLRSEAFF.

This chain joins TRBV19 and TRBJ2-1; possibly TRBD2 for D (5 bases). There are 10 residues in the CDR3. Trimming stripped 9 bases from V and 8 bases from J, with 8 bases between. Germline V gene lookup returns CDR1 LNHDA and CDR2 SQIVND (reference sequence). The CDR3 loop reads CASGNHEQFF. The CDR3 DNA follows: TGTGCCAGCGGGAACCATGAGCAGTTCTTC.

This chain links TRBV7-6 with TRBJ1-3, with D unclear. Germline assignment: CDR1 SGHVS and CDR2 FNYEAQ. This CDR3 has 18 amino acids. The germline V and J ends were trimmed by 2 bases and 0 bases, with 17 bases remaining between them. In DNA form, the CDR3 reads TGTGCCAGCAGCTTATACACGGGAAGGGCTAACTCTGGAAACACCATATATTTT. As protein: CASSLYTGRANSGNTIYF. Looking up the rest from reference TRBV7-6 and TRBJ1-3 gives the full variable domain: GAGVSQSPRYKVTKRGQDVALRCDPISGHVSLYWYRQALGQGPEFLTYFNYEAQQDKSGLPNDRFSAERPEGSISTLTIQRTEQRDSAMYRCASSLYTGRANSGNTIYFGEGSWLTVV.

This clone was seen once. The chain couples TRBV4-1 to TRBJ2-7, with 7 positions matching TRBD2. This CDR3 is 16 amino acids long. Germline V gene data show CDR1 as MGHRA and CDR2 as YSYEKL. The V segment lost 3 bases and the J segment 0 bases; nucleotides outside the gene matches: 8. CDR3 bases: TGCGCCAGCAGCCAGGCAGCGGGGCCCTACTCCTACGAGCAGTACTTC. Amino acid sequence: CASSQAAGPYSYEQYF.

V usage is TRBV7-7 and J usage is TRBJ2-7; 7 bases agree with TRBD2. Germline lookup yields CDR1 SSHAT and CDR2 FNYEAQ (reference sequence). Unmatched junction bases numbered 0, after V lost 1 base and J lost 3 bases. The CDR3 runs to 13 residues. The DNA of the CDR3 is TGTGCCAGCAGCTTAGGGGGGGGCTACGAGCAGTACTTC. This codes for CASSLGGGYEQYF.

The CDR3 nucleotides read TGTGCCAGCAGCCCCCGGACAGGGGACCGCTACGAGCAGTACTTC. Translating it yields CASSPRTGDRYEQYF. The rearrangement joins TRBV11-1 to TRBJ2-7; TRBD1 aligns across 9 bases. Trimming cost V 5 bases and J 3 bases; bases outside gene matches: 8. This CDR3 is built from 15 residues. Germline CDR1 SGHAT, CDR2 FQDESV (reference sequence).

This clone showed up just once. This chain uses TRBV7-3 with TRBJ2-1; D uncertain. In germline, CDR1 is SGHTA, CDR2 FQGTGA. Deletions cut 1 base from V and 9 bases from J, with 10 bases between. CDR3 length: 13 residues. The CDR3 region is CASSLNSGREQFF. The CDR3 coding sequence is TGTGCCAGCAGCTTAAACTCCGGTCGTGAGCAGTTCTTC.

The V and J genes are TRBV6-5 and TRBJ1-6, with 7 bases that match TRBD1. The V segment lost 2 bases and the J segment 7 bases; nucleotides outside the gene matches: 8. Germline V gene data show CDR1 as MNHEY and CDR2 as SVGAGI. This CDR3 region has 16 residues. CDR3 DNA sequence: TGTGCCAGCAGTTACACCCGACAGGGTATCAATTCACCCCTCCACTTT. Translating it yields CASSYTRQGINSPLHF.

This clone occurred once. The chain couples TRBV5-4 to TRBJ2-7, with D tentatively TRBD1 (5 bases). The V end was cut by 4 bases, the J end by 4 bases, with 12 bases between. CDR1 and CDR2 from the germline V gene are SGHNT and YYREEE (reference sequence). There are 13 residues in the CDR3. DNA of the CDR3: TGTGCCAGCAGCCTCCAGGGTTTTTACGAGCAGTACTTC. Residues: CASSLQGFYEQYF.

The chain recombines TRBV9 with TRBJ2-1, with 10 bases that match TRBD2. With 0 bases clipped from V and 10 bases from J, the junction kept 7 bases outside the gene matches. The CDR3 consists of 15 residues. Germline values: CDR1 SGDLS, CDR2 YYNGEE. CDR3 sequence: CASSVETSGIWEQFF. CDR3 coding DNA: TGTGCCAGCAGCGTAGAAACTAGCGGGATTTGGGAGCAGTTCTTC.

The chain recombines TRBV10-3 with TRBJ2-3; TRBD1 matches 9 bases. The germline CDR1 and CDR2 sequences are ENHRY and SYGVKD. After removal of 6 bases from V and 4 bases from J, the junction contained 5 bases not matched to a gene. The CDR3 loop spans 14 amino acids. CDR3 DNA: TGTGCCATCAGGATGGACAGGGGCCCAGATACGCAGTATTTT. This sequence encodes CAIRMDRGPDTQYF.

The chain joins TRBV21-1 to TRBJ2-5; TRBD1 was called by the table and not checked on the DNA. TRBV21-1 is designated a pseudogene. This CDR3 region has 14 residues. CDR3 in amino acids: CASSKGQLKETQYF. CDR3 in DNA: TGTGCCAGCAGCAAAGGACAGTTAAAAGAGACCCAGTACTTC.

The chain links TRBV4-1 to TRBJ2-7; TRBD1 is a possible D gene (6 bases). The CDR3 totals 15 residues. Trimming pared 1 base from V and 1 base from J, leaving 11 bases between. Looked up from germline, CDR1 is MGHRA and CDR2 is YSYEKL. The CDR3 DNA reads TGCGCCAGCAGCCAAGTTTCAGGGGCATCCTACGAGCAGTACTTC. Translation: CASSQVSGASYEQYF.